The clone carrying this TCR beta chain appeared once. Per germline, CDR1 LNHNV and CDR2 YYDKDF (reference sequence). The CDR3 contains 13 residues. V lost 5 bases to trimming and J lost 2 bases, with 8 bases between them. Patients in Seattle were enrolled during active infection, then followed longitudinally. This entry comes from a study of blood T cell repertoires in COVID-19. About the research overall: From the United States, Italy and Spain came samples of acute and convalescent COVID-19. In each case, the material was cDNA or gDNA derived from T cells, B-cell-depleted T cells, or PBMCs.

Original analysis: From reference gene primer amplification, estimates of nucleated cell counts were derived. Data came from immunoSEQ multiplex PCR; TCRdb stores just in-frame clones and leaves some out. The DNA was the basis for D and trimming; V, J and clone size are from that table. The sample consists of 300,000 to 450,000 clones, more than 70% of them appearing once. The origin of this receptor is a woman aged 25 to 45 with COVID-19, enrolled during active disease. Sequenced material: peripheral blood. This chain joins TRBV15 and TRBJ2-3; weak D call: TRBD1 (6 bases). The CDR3 protein is CATSQGTTDTQYF. The CDR3 region has the DNA TGTGCCACCAGCCAGGGGACCACAGATACGCAGTATTTT.